The rows below give T cell receptor beta chains drawn from one sample of a study of T cells in localized non-small cell lung cancer. Generated by immunoSEQ multiplex PCR, the TCRdb table keeps only in-frame clones and is missing some. In the table there are 2,000 to 3,000 clones, 20% to 25% of which are singletons. The sequencing used normal lung tissue next to the tumor, collected before any cancer treatment. The receptors here all came from a female donor with stage II lung adenocarcinoma. CDR3s include the opening cysteine and the closing phenylalanine or tryptophan. A D gene is named only where the DNA matches it firmly. Not all rows give a size; the values are once, few, many and, for expanded clones, a class.

clone_size,d_call,v_call,j_call,cdr3_aa,cdr3_nt
few,NA,TRBV6-8,TRBJ2-2,CASKGPGSNTGELFF,TGTGCCAGCAAAGGCCCCGGCTCGAACACCGGGGAGCTGTTTTTT
NA,TRBD2,TRBV19,TRBJ2-1,CASSIRRGGNNEQFF,TGTGCCAGTAGTATCAGGCGGGGGGGGAACAATGAGCAGTTCTTC
medium-sized,TRBD1,TRBV6-8,TRBJ1-4,CASSYFRPGTASEKLFF,TGTGCCAGCAGTTACTTTCGCCCGGGGACAGCGTCCGAAAAACTGTTTTTT
few,NA,TRBV19,TRBJ1-1,CASSTRDSLLNTEAFF,TGTGCCAGTAGTACTCGGGACTCACTATTGAACACTGAAGCTTTCTTT
NA,TRBD1,TRBV6-8,TRBJ1-1,CASRRQGLDTEAFF,TGTGCCAGCAGACGACAGGGGTTGGACACTGAAGCTTTCTTT
NA,NA,TRBV30,TRBJ1-1,CAWGHRGEAFF,TGTGCCTGGGGCCATAGAGGTGAAGCTTTCTTT
few,TRBD1,TRBV11-3,TRBJ1-1,CASSPGGGQGNTEAFF,TGTGCCAGCAGCCCCGGCGGGGGACAGGGGAACACTGAAGCTTTCTTT
NA,NA,TRBV9,TRBJ1-6,CASSVGSSPLHF,TGTGCCAGCAGCGTAGGTTCCTCACCCCTCCACTTT
large,NA,TRBV6-8,TRBJ1-1,CASRDTVNTEAFF,TGTGCCAGCAGGGATACAGTGAACACTGAAGCTTTCTTT
few,NA,TRBV23-1,TRBJ1-6,CASSPLGRPRRVSSPLHF,TGCGCCAGCAGTCCCCTCGGGAGGCCTAGGAGGGTGAGTTCACCCCTCCACTTT
NA,NA,TRBV19,TRBJ2-1,CASSMKGLPYNEQFF,TGTGCCAGTAGTATGAAAGGGTTACCCTACAATGAGCAGTTCTTC
NA,NA,TRBV29-1,TRBJ1-2,CSVGLDGANYGYTF,TGCAGCGTTGGGTTGGACGGAGCTAACTATGGCTACACCTTC
few,NA,TRBV9,TRBJ2-1,CASTLEDSSYNEQFF,TGTGCCAGCACACTCGAAGACAGTTCCTACAATGAGCAGTTCTTC
NA,NA,TRBV6-7,TRBJ1-2,CASSDPRGYTF,TGTGCCAGCAGTGACCCGCGGGGCTACACCTTC
medium-sized,NA,TRBV9,TRBJ1-1,CASSLRDSYTEAFF,TGTGCCAGCAGCCTCAGGGACTCGTACACTGAAGCTTTCTTT
NA,NA,TRBV18,TRBJ1-2,CASSPPGDGLYGYTF,TGTGCCAGCTCACCACCAGGGGATGGATTATATGGCTACACCTTC
NA,NA,TRBV11-3,TRBJ1-2,CASRDSQGSNYGYTF,TGTGCCAGCAGAGATTCACAGGGCTCTAACTATGGCTACACCTTC
medium-sized,NA,TRBV6-8,TRBJ1-5,CASSYSIVAPQHF,TGTGCCAGCAGTTACTCGATTGTGGCGCCCCAGCATTTT
large,NA,TRBV11-3,TRBJ2-4,CASSWAGRTSDIQYF,TGTGCCAGCAGCTGGGCGGGACGGACGTCGGACATTCAGTACTTC
medium-sized,NA,TRBV6-8,TRBJ1-1,CASQTGWNTEAFF,TGTGCCAGCCAGACAGGTTGGAACACTGAAGCTTTCTTT
large,NA,TRBV11-3,TRBJ1-2,CASSLVPSNYGYTF,TGTGCCAGCAGCTTAGTTCCTTCTAACTATGGCTACACCTTC
few,NA,TRBV6-8,TRBJ1-3,CASSYGVGPGNTIYF,TGTGCCAGCAGTTACGGGGTTGGTCCTGGAAACACCATATATTTT
NA,NA,TRBV5-1,TRBJ2-2,CASSRGLGTGELFF,TGCGCCAGCAGCAGGGGACTTGGCACCGGGGAGCTGTTTTTT
medium-sized,NA,TRBV10-3,TRBJ1-1,CAISESTNTEAFF,TGTGCCATCAGTGAGTCGACGAACACTGAAGCTTTCTTT
few,NA,TRBV11-3,TRBJ1-4,CASSLAGTTNEKLFF,TGTGCCAGCAGCTTGGCAGGGACAACTAATGAAAAACTGTTTTTT
few,NA,TRBV23-1,TRBJ2-2,CASSSRGANTGELFF,TGCGCCAGCAGCTCCCGGGGGGCTAACACCGGGGAGCTGTTTTTT
large,NA,TRBV11-3,TRBJ2-7,CASSLNIASYEQYF,TGTGCCAGCAGCTTGAACATTGCTTCCTACGAGCAGTACTTC
few,NA,TRBV1,TRBJ2-1,CASSPRVAGGRSYNEQFF,TGCGCCAGCAGCCCACGGGTAGCGGGGGGCCGTTCCTACAATGAGCAGTTCTTC
medium-sized,NA,TRBV11-3,TRBJ2-1,CASSPGPTGYNEQFF,TGTGCCAGCAGCCCCGGACCAACGGGCTACAATGAGCAGTTCTTC
medium-sized,TRBD1,TRBV11-3,TRBJ2-2,CASSRDRANTGELFF,TGTGCCAGCAGCCGTGACAGGGCGAACACCGGGGAGCTGTTTTTT
few,TRBD1,TRBV6-8,TRBJ1-3,CASILTGGNTIYF,TGTGCCAGCATCTTGACAGGGGGCAACACCATATATTTT
few,NA,TRBV12-2,TRBJ2-1,CASSGRSSYNEQFF,TGTGCCAGTAGTGGCAGGAGCTCCTACAATGAGCAGTTCTTC
NA,NA,TRBV7-2,TRBJ1-1,CASSPRVNTEAFF,TGTGCCAGCAGCCCCAGGGTGAACACTGAAGCTTTCTTT
few,TRBD1,TRBV19,TRBJ2-5,CASSDRGGETQYF,TGTGCCAGTAGCGACAGGGGGGGTGAGACCCAGTACTTC
few,TRBD1,TRBV19,TRBJ1-5,CASSSDRVQPQHF,TGTGCCAGTAGCTCCGACAGGGTACAGCCCCAGCATTTT
NA,NA,TRBV6-8,TRBJ2-5,CASTATRAVETQYF,TGTGCCAGCACCGCTACGCGGGCCGTTGAGACCCAGTACTTC
NA,NA,TRBV11-3,TRBJ1-1,CASSALERAMNTEAFF,TGTGCCAGCAGCGCACTAGAGAGGGCCATGAACACTGAAGCTTTCTTT
medium-sized,NA,TRBV11-3,TRBJ2-1,CASSLGTPRDNEQFF,TGTGCCAGCAGCTTAGGGACACCCCGGGACAATGAGCAGTTCTTC
NA,NA,TRBV29-1,TRBJ2-5,CSVAQGGQETQYF,TGCAGCGTTGCCCAAGGGGGACAAGAGACCCAGTACTTC
NA,NA,TRBV11-3,TRBJ1-1,CASSLDAVGLNTEAFF,TGTGCCAGCAGCTTAGATGCTGTGGGCTTGAACACTGAAGCTTTCTTT
medium-sized,NA,TRBV9,TRBJ1-2,CASSVDGSGGYTF,TGTGCCAGCAGCGTAGATGGATCCGGTGGCTACACCTTC
NA,TRBD2,TRBV6-8,TRBJ2-3,CASSRELAGGDTQYF,TGTGCCAGCAGCAGGGAGCTAGCGGGGGGGGATACGCAGTATTTT
few,NA,TRBV6-8,TRBJ1-5,CASRISGDSNQPQHF,TGTGCCAGCAGGATATCAGGGGACAGCAATCAGCCCCAGCATTTT
few,TRBD1,TRBV6-8,TRBJ1-6,CASSYSGTGIVNSPLHF,TGTGCCAGCAGTTACTCGGGGACAGGGATAGTTAATTCACCCCTCCACTTT
NA,NA,TRBV19,TRBJ1-4,CASSIIQSNEKLFF,TGTGCCAGTAGTATAATCCAGTCTAATGAAAAACTGTTTTTT
large,TRBD1,TRBV11-3,TRBJ2-1,CASSLEVTGGNEQFF,TGTGCCAGCAGCTTAGAAGTTACAGGGGGCAATGAGCAGTTCTTC
medium-sized,NA,TRBV9,TRBJ1-1,CASSAAPGGTEAFF,TGTGCCAGCAGCGCCGCCCCGGGGGGAACTGAAGCTTTCTTT
few,TRBD2,TRBV11-3,TRBJ2-3,CASSFSGGLTDTQYF,TGTGCCAGCAGCTTTAGCGGGGGGCTTACAGATACGCAGTATTTT
many,NA,TRBV9,TRBJ1-5,CASSFLNQPQHF,TGTGCCAGCAGCTTTCTCAATCAGCCCCAGCATTTT
few,NA,TRBV9,TRBJ2-3,CASSPSMNSDTQYF,TGTGCCAGCAGCCCTTCAATGAACTCAGATACGCAGTATTTT
medium-sized,TRBD1,TRBV10-3,TRBJ1-2,CAISESPGQGKNGYTF,TGTGCCATCAGTGAGTCTCCGGGACAGGGTAAAAATGGCTACACCTTC
NA,NA,TRBV14,TRBJ2-5,CASSQQFSRNQETQYF,TGTGCCAGCAGCCAACAATTTAGCCGGAACCAAGAGACCCAGTACTTC
medium-sized,TRBD1,TRBV11-1,TRBJ1-4,CASSSTIQGARTNEKLFF,TGTGCCAGCAGCTCGACGATACAGGGGGCGAGGACTAATGAAAAACTGTTTTTT